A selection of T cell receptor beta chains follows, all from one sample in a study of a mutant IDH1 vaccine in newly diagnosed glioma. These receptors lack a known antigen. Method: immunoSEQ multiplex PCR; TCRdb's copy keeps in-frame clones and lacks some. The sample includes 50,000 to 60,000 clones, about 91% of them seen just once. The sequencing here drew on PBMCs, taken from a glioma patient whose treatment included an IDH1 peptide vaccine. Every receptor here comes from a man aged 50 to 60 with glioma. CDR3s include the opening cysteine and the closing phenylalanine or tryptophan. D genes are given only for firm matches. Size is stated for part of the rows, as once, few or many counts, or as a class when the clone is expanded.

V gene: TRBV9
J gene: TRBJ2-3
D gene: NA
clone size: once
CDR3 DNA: TGTGCCAGCAGCGTATATGGGAGTAGCACAGATACGCAGTATTTT
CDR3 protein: CASSVYGSSTDTQYF

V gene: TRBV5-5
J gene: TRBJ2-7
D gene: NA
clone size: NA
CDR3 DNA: TGTGCCAGCAGCTTGGAAAGGGGTTACGAGCAGTACTTC
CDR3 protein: CASSLERGYEQYF

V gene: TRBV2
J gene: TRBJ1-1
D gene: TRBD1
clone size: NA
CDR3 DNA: TGTGCCAGCAGGCTTGGACAGGGGCCGAACACTGAAGCTTTCTTT
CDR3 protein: CASRLGQGPNTEAFF

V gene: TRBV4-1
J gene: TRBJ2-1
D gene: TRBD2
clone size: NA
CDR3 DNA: TGCGCCAGCAGCCAAGGACCACCCGGGAGGCTGTCCTACAATGAGCAGTTCTTC
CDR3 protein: CASSQGPPGRLSYNEQFF

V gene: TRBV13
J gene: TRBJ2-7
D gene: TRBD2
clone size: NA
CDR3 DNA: TGTGCCAGCAGCGGTGGGACTAGCCCCCGCGGCTCCTACGAGCAGTACTTC
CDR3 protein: CASSGGTSPRGSYEQYF

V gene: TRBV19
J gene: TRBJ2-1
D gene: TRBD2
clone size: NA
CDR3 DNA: TGTGCCACCAGTAGGGGGACTAGCTATAATGAGCAGTTCTTC
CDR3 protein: CATSRGTSYNEQFF

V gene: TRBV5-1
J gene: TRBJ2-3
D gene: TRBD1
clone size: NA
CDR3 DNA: TGCGCCAGCAACGAAATGCAGGGGGCTGCAGATACGCAGTATTTT
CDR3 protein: CASNEMQGAADTQYF

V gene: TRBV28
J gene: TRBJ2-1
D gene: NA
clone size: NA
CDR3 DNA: TGTGCCAGCAGTTTCGTATCTAGCCTCACCGGGGGCAATGAGCAGTTCTTC
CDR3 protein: CASSFVSSLTGGNEQFF

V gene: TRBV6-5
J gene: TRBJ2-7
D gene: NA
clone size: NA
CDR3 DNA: TGTGCCAGCAGTTTTTTCGGGACAAGATCTGCCGAGCAGTACTTC
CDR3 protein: CASSFFGTRSAEQYF

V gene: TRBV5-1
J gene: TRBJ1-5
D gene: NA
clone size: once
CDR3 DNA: TGCGCCAGCAGCTTGGACGGGAGCAATCAGCCCCAGCATTTT
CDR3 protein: CASSLDGSNQPQHF

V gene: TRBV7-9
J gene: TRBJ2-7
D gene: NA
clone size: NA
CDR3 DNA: TGTGCCAGCAGCTTAGAGCTCTACGAGCAGTACTTC
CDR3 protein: CASSLELYEQYF

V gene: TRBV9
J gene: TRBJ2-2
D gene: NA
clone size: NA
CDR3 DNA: TGTGCCAGCAGCGTTGGGGGAGTGCAAACCGGGGAGCTGTTTTTT
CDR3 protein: CASSVGGVQTGELFF

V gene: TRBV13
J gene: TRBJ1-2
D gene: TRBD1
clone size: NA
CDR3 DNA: TGTGCCAGCAGTAGCCGGGACAGGGTCTATGGCTACACCTTC
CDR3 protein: CASSSRDRVYGYTF